This T cell receptor (beta chain) comes out of a study of immune reconstitution after stem cell transplant in scleroderma (dated by TCRdb to about 2017). Receptor libraries were prepared by RT-PCR. Sequencing instrument: Illumina MiSeq. Clones were called with MiXCR by TCRdb after fastp trimmed the public reads at Q25, and only in-frame beta chains were retained. Each CDR3 protein gets just one entry, which takes the most common genes and DNA from the rows behind it. This sample has 1,500 or so distinct CDR3 sequences in its table, and 15% to 18% of those were observed once. Clones ranked in the top ten supply over 45% of the sample. As a fraction of the sample, this clonotype is medium-sized (0.01 to 0.1%). It has no known antigen specificity. Nothing much larger sits one base from this clone, and base qualities are not available. CDR1 SGHDT and CDR2 YYEEEE are derived from the germline V gene. Including the terminal cysteine and phenylalanine, the CDR3 comprises 14 residues. Only the CDR3 portion is preserved as DNA: 42 bases, with reading frame beginning at the first base. Clipping removes 4 bases from V and 4 bases from J, with 3 as the unmatched junction base count.

The sample was taken before or after autologous hematopoietic stem cell transplantation (not recorded which). The chain is encoded by TRBV5-6 joined to TRBJ2-5, and 11 junction bases match TRBD2. This TCR was sampled from a female donor with systemic sclerosis. The sequenced DNA is TGTGCCAGCAGCGCAGGACTAGCGGGAGAGACCCAGTACTTC. It codes for CASSAGLAGETQYF.